One sample yielded the 9 T cell receptor beta chains listed below, sequenced in a study of T cell repertoires in cytomegalovirus infection. TCRdb recomputed calls from the reads with MiXCR, one row per CDR3 protein. Among around 340,000 distinct CDR3 sequences, almost 30% were seen once, and the ten largest hold roughly 20%. These receptors' targets are unknown. The sample consisted of cultured PBMCs, taken from culture after CMV antigen stimulation. The receptors originated from a human donor in good health (CMV status not recorded). Some clones in this sample may be carry-over from other donors' samples.

The chain carries TRBV7-9 and TRBJ2-7, with D possibly TRBD1 on 5 matching bases. V gave up 5 bases and J gave up 2 bases, with 10 bases separating them. The CDR3 has 13 amino acids. CDR1 SEHNR and CDR2 FQNEAQ come from the germline V gene (reference sequence). CDR3 sequence reads: CASSPDTTYEQYF. Written as DNA, the CDR3 is TGTGCCAGCAGCCCGGACACGACCTACGAGCAGTACTTC.

The sample holds many counts of this clonotype. V is TRBV9 and J is TRBJ1-3, with D hard to call. Per the germline V gene, CDR1 is SGDLS and CDR2 is YYNGEE. The V and J ends lost 2 bases and 0 bases respectively, with 3 bases between them. The CDR3 is 13 amino acids. The CDR3 region is CASSVSSGNTIYF. The CDR3 DNA reads TGTGCCAGCAGCGTCAGCTCTGGAAACACCATATATTTT.

The V and J genes are TRBV6-6 and TRBJ2-3; TRBD2 matches at 7 bases. CDR3 size: 15 residues. CDR1 is MNHNY, CDR2 SVGAGI, per germline (reference sequence). With 7 bases clipped from V and 1 base from J, the junction kept 8 bases outside the gene matches. The CDR3 loop is CASIRAAGGTDTQYF. CDR3 DNA: TGTGCCAGCATAAGGGCCGCGGGGGGCACAGATACGCAGTATTTT.

This clonotype showed up just a few times. The rearrangement uses TRBV27 and TRBJ2-7; D possibly corresponds to TRBD1 (6 bases). The CDR3 loop spans 14 amino acids. CDR1 and CDR2 from the germline V gene are MNHEY and SMNVEV (reference sequence). Trimming cost V 6 bases and J 3 bases, with 15 bases left between them. CDR3 nucleotides: TGTGCCAGCAGCCAGGGGCCGCAACGCTACGAGCAGTACTTC. This translates into CASSQGPQRYEQYF.

As for this clonotype: A read error may be the cause here, since a much bigger clone is one base away. This chain links TRBV2 with TRBJ1-1, with TRBD1 matching 10 bases. Trimming took 3 bases from V and 0 from J; bases not matched to a gene: 7. The CDR3 has 17 residues. From germline, CDR1 is SNHLY and CDR2 FYNNEI. The CDR3 DNA is TGTGCCAGCAGTGACACGGGACAGGGGCTAATGAACACTGAAGCTTTCTTT. Amino acids: CASSDTGQGLMNTEAFF.

The rearrangement uses TRBV7-2 and TRBJ2-7; tentatively, D is TRBD1 or TRBD2 (6 bases each). The CDR3 spans 14 residues. The V and J ends lost 5 bases and 4 bases respectively, with 15 bases between them. Germline values: CDR1 SGHTA, CDR2 FQGNSA. The CDR3 spells CASSPAGGGYEQYF. The DNA for the CDR3 is TGTGCCAGCAGCCCGGCAGGAGGGGGGTACGAGCAGTACTTC.

In this sample, this clonotype turned up a few times. V usage is TRBV4-1 and J usage is TRBJ2-1; 7 positions match TRBD1. CDR3 size: 14 residues. Trimming cost V 4 bases and J 5 bases; bases outside gene matches: 5. Per the germline V gene, CDR1 is MGHRA and CDR2 is YSYEKL. Written as DNA, the CDR3 is TGCGCCAGCAGCCGCCCCGGGACAGACAATGAGCAGTTCTTC. This codes for CASSRPGTDNEQFF.

This chain links TRBV7-6 with TRBJ1-1; D is perhaps TRBD1 (6 bases). Trimming took 0 bases from V and 2 from J, leaving 10 bases between them. The CDR3 is made up of 15 amino acids. Germline values: CDR1 SGHVS, CDR2 FNYEAQ. As DNA, the CDR3 is TGTGCCAGCAGCTTAGCGGACAGCCAAAACACTGAAGCTTTCTTT. The encoded protein is CASSLADSQNTEAFF.

With regard to this clonotype: A junction end diverges from the germline sequence, so it may reflect a read error. The chain employs TRBV23-1 and TRBJ2-5; 9 nucleotides agree with TRBD1. TRBV23-1 is treated as an ORF (open reading frame) with a function not yet certain. The CDR3 consists of 21 residues. CDR3 sequence (DNA): TGCGCCAGCAGTCAATCGGGGACAGGGCCTTACCGCCTTACGTGGGAAGAGACCCAGTACTTT. It is translated as CASSQSGTGPYRLTWEETQYF.